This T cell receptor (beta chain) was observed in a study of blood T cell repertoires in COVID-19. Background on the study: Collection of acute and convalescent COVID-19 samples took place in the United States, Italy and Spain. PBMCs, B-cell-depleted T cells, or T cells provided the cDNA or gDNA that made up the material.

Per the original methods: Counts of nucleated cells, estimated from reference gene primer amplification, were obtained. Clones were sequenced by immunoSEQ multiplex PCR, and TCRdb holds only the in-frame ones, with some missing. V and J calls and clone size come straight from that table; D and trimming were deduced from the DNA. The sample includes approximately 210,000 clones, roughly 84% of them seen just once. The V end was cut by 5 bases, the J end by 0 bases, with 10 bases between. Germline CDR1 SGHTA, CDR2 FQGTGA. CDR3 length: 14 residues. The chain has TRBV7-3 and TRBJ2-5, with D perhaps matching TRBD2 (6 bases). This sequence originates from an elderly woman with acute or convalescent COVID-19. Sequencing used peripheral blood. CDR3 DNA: TGTGCCAGCAGCGTTCGGGGGAACCAAGAGACCCAGTACTTC. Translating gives CASSVRGNQETQYF.